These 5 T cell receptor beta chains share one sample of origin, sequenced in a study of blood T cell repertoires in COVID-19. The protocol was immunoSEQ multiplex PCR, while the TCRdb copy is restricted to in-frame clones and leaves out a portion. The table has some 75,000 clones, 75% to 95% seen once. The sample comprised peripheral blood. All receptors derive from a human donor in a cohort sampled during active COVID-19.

As DNA, the CDR3 is TGTGCCAGCAGTGACTTTGGCGGGGAAACCAAAAACATTCAGTACTTC. It encodes CASSDFGGETKNIQYF. This chain joins TRBV27 and TRBJ2-4; possibly TRBD2 for D (6 bases). The germline V and J ends were trimmed by 5 bases and 2 bases, with 16 bases remaining between them. The germline V gene has CDR1 MNHEY and CDR2 SMNVEV (reference sequence). This CDR3 has 16 residues.

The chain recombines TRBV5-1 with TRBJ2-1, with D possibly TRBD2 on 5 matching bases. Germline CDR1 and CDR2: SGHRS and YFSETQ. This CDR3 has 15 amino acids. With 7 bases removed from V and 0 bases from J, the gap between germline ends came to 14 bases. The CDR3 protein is CASARAAVSYNEQFF. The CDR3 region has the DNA TGCGCCAGCGCGCGGGCGGCGGTCTCCTACAATGAGCAGTTCTTC.

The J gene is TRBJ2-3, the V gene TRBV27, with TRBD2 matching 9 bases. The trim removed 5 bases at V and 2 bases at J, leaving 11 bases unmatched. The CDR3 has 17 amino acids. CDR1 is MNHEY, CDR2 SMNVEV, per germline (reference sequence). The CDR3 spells CASSPHGSGGYTDTQYF. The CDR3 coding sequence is TGTGCCAGCAGTCCTCACGGCAGCGGGGGGTACACAGATACGCAGTATTTT.

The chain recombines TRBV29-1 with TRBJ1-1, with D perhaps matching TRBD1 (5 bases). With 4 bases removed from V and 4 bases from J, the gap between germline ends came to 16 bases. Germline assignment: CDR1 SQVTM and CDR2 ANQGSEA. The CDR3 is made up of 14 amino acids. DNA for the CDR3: TGCAGCGTTGCTCGGGGGGTTACGAGCACTGAAGCTTTCTTT. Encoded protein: CSVARGVTSTEAFF.

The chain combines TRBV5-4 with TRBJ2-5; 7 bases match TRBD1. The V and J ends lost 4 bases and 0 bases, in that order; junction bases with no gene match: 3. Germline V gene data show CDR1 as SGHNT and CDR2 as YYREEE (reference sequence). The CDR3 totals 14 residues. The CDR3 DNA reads TGTGCCAGCAGCCCCGGACAGGACCAAGAGACCCAGTACTTC. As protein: CASSPGQDQETQYF.